Below, one T cell receptor (beta chain) is given with its context. This table comes from immunoSEQ multiplex PCR, and its TCRdb copy is limited to in-frame clones, with some not included. Of some 150,000 clones listed, roughly three quarters are singletons. Between the trimmed V and J ends, which lost 5 bases and 7 bases, there was a span of 18 bases. The germline V gene has CDR1 SGHTA and CDR2 FQGNSA. The CDR3 has 15 amino acids. The sample belongs to a study of cytotoxic CD8 clonotypes in ibrutinib-treated CLL. The genes are TRBV7-2 and TRBJ1-3; D gene ambiguous. This receptor was identified in a human donor with chronic lymphocytic leukemia. Sequenced material: PBMCs, taken after 12 months of ibrutinib treatment. The CDR3 sequence is CASSLRVTNGNTIYF. The CDR3 DNA sequence: TGTGCCAGCAGCCTTCGGGTGACGAACGGGAACACCATATATTTT.